The 23 T cell receptor beta chains below come from one sample, sequenced in a study of T cell responses to AZD1222 COVID-19 vaccine. Produced via immunoSEQ multiplex PCR; TCRdb's table is partial and in-frame only. This table has 110,000 or so clones, roughly nine tenths appearing once. The material sequenced was peripheral blood, taken on day 0 of AZD1222 vaccination. All receptors come from an adult in good health.

This chain uses TRBV30 with TRBJ1-4; possible D gene TRBD1, 6 bases. V dropped 7 bases and J dropped 5 bases, with 20 bases sitting between them. This CDR3 is built from 15 residues. Germline V gene data show CDR1 as GTSNPN and CDR2 as SVGIG (reference sequence). CDR3 region: CAFSENRDMNEKLFF. The DNA of the CDR3 is TGTGCCTTTTCCGAAAACAGGGATATGAATGAAAAACTGTTTTTT.

This chain joins TRBV7-2 and TRBJ2-7; no definite D call. V gave up 7 bases and J gave up 3 bases, with 16 bases separating them. The CDR3 is 14 amino acids. Germline CDR1 is SGHTA and CDR2 is FQGNSA. CDR3 sequence reads: CASTLTRADYEQYF. Written as DNA, the CDR3 is TGTGCCAGCACCCTGACACGGGCAGACTACGAGCAGTACTTC.

The chain carries TRBV14 and TRBJ2-7; tentative D call: TRBD2 (7 bases). Germline values: CDR1 SGHDN, CDR2 FVKESK. This CDR3 is built from 14 residues. Trimming took 4 bases from V and 3 from J, leaving 13 bases between them. CDR3 DNA sequence: TGTGCCAGCAGCCCTTCAAGGGGGGGCTACGAGCAGTACTTC. It specifies CASSPSRGGYEQYF.

This clone was seen a few times. This chain joins TRBV18 and TRBJ2-7; 8 bases are shared with TRBD1. There are 14 residues in the CDR3. V trimming: 6 bases; J trimming: 5 bases; junction bases outside the gene matches: 9. In germline, CDR1 is KGHSH, CDR2 LQKENI. CDR3 nucleotides: TGTGCCAGCTCGAAAGACAGGGGTTTCAACGAGCAGTACTTC. Its translation: CASSKDRGFNEQYF.

This sequence joins TRBV5-1 and TRBJ2-5; D remains ambiguous. V shed 0 bases and J shed 4 bases, with 10 bases lying between them. This CDR3 is built from 14 residues. Germline CDR1 is SGHRS and CDR2 is YFSETQ. The CDR3 region is CASSLGPLRETQYF. CDR3 nucleotides: TGCGCCAGCAGCTTGGGGCCACTCCGAGAGACCCAGTACTTC.

This chain joins TRBV29-1 and TRBJ1-1; 10 bases are a match to TRBD1. CDR3 size: 13 residues. The J segment lost 7 bases and the V segment lost 7 bases, leaving 9 bases of the junction unmatched. Per germline, CDR1 SQVTM and CDR2 ANQGSEA. Written as DNA, the CDR3 is TGCAGCGGTCTGACAGGGGGCACTTTTGAAGCTTTCTTT. Encoded protein: CSGLTGGTFEAFF.

The chain is built from TRBV5-1 and TRBJ1-1; 7 bases are shared with TRBD1. Per germline, CDR1 SGHRS and CDR2 YFSETQ. The CDR3 totals 15 residues. The V gene end was trimmed by 4 bases and the J gene end by 3 bases; junction bases not matched to a gene: 9. The CDR3 DNA follows: TGCGCCAGCAGCACGTCCGGGACAGCAGACACTGAAGCTTTCTTT. Its translation: CASSTSGTADTEAFF. The full variable domain, its missing parts supplied by reference TRBV5-1 and TRBJ1-1, is KAGVTQTPRYLIKTRGQQVTLSCSPISGHRSVSWYQQTPGQGLQFLFEYFSETQRNKGNFPGRFSGRQFSNSRSEMNVSTLELGDSALYLCASSTSGTADTEAFFGQGTRLTVV.

This clone occurred a few times. The rearrangement links TRBV30 to TRBJ1-6, with TRBD1 matching 9 bases. V trimming: 0 bases; J trimming: 8 bases; junction bases outside the gene matches: 5. This CDR3 contains 15 residues. Germline CDR1 and CDR2: GTSNPN and SVGIG (reference sequence). This chain's CDR3 is CAWSVWDREYSPLHF. As DNA, the CDR3 is TGTGCCTGGAGTGTATGGGACAGGGAGTATTCACCCCTCCACTTT.

In its sample, this clone was seen once. This chain links TRBV28 with TRBJ2-7; D gene unclear. The CDR3 contains 15 residues. Trimming removed 1 base from V and 0 bases from J, with 10 bases in between. CDR1 and CDR2 (germline): MDHEN, SYDVKM. CDR3 DNA: TGTGCCAGCAGTTTATTAGAGGATAGCTCCTACGAGCAGTACTTC. Its translation is CASSLLEDSSYEQYF.

The chain recombines TRBV5-1 with TRBJ1-1; weak D call: TRBD1 (6 bases). Germline CDR1 and CDR2: SGHRS and YFSETQ. V shed 2 bases and J shed 10 bases, with 12 bases lying between them. The CDR3 has 12 residues. In DNA form, the CDR3 reads TGCGCCAGCAGCTTTTTACAGGGAGCAGCTTTCTTT. Encoded protein: CASSFLQGAAFF.

This CDR3 reads CASSLTGPETQYF. Written as DNA, the CDR3 is TGTGCCAGCAGCTTAACAGGTCCGGAGACCCAGTACTTC. This chain links TRBV5-4 with TRBJ2-5, with a tentative D call TRBD1 (5 bases). CDR1 and CDR2 (germline): SGHNT, YYREEE (reference sequence). The CDR3 length is 13 residues. With 2 bases removed from V and 5 bases from J, the gap between germline ends came to 10 bases.

The chain links TRBV12-3 or TRBV12-4 to TRBJ2-4, with D possibly TRBD1 on 6 matching bases. V was pared by 1 base and J by 6 bases, with 7 bases between. The CDR3 extends over 13 amino acids. The CDR3: CASSLDRANIQYF. Here the CDR3 DNA reads TGTGCCAGCAGTTTAGACAGGGCAAACATTCAGTACTTC.

The rearrangement joins TRBV2 to TRBJ1-5; D not resolved. Germline loops: CDR1 SNHLY, CDR2 FYNNEI. V was cut by 3 bases and J by 0 bases, with 15 bases left in between. The CDR3 has 17 amino acids. The CDR3 reads CASSDQPGWDSNQPQHF. DNA for the CDR3: TGTGCCAGCAGTGACCAACCCGGCTGGGATAGCAATCAGCCCCAGCATTTT.

The rearrangement uses TRBV19 and TRBJ2-1, with unresolved D. V dropped 8 bases and J dropped 6 bases, with 14 bases sitting between them. This CDR3 comprises 13 residues. CDR1 LNHDA and CDR2 SQIVND come from the germline V gene (reference sequence). DNA for the CDR3: TGTGCCAGTGCCAACCCCAACGGCAATGAGCAGTTCTTC. Translated: CASANPNGNEQFF. Supplemented by reference TRBV19 and TRBJ2-1, the full variable domain reads DGGITQSPKYLFRKEGQNVTLSCEQNLNHDAMYWYRQDPGQGLRLIYYSQIVNDFQKGDIAEGYSVSREKKESFPLTVTSAQKNPTAFYLCASANPNGNEQFFGPGTRLTVL.

This clone is a singleton in its sample. The chain is built from TRBV5-1 and TRBJ1-6; D might be TRBD1 (6 bases). Trimming took 2 bases from V and 0 from J, leaving 9 bases between them. The V gene's germline CDR1 is SGHRS and CDR2 YFSETQ. The CDR3 is made up of 16 amino acids. In DNA form, the CDR3 reads TGCGCCAGCAGCTTTAAACAGGGCTCCTATAATTCACCCCTCCACTTT. It is translated as CASSFKQGSYNSPLHF.

The CDR3 reads CSVALDGNTIYF. DNA for the CDR3: TGCAGCGTTGCACTCGATGGAAACACCATATATTTT. V is TRBV29-1 and J is TRBJ1-3; D gene ambiguous. The CDR3 is 12 residues long. V was cut by 4 bases and J by 3 bases, with 7 bases left in between. The germline V gene has CDR1 SQVTM and CDR2 ANQGSEA.

This chain uses TRBV28 with TRBJ2-7, with 9 bases identical to TRBD2. CDR1 is MDHEN and CDR2 is SYDVKM in the germline V gene. The CDR3 spans 17 residues. V lost 1 base to trimming and J lost 4 bases; unmatched junction nucleotides: 11. CDR3 region: CASSLLGGLAGRYEQYF. CDR3 in DNA: TGTGCCAGCAGTTTATTGGGTGGCCTAGCGGGACGGTACGAGCAGTACTTC.

The V and J genes are TRBV29-1 and TRBJ2-3; 14 bases map to TRBD2. The CDR3 has 15 amino acids. The germline gives CDR1 SQVTM, CDR2 ANQGSEA. Trimming at V came to 4 bases and at J to 2 bases, leaving 2 bases not matched to a gene. The CDR3 bases are TGCAGCGTTGGGACTAGCGGGGGGTACACAGATACGCAGTATTTT. Translation: CSVGTSGGYTDTQYF.

This chain links TRBV7-9 with TRBJ1-2, with 7 bases aligning to TRBD1. This CDR3 has 12 residues. Unmatched junction bases numbered 1, after V lost 5 bases and J lost 4 bases. The V gene's germline CDR1 is SEHNR and CDR2 FQNEAQ (reference sequence). The CDR3 nucleotides read TGTGCCAGCAGCCGGGACAGCTATGGCTACACCTTC. As protein: CASSRDSYGYTF.

The CDR3, as DNA: TGTGCCAGCAGCCAACTTCTCCGGGGTCGAAACACTGAAGCTTTCTTT. Translated: CASSQLLRGRNTEAFF. The chain joins TRBV4-2 to TRBJ1-1; D remains unclear. V lost 2 bases, J lost 2 bases, and 15 bases lay in between. Germline V gene data show CDR1 as LGHNA and CDR2 as YNFKEQ. The CDR3 runs 16 residues.

The chain joins TRBV28 to TRBJ1-6; 7 nucleotides match TRBD1. The CDR3 sequence is 18 residues long. V shed 5 bases, J shed 3 bases, and the junction held 13 bases outside the gene matches. In germline, CDR1 is MDHEN, CDR2 SYDVKM. The CDR3 spells CASSPQMPGTDYNSPLHF. The CDR3 DNA sequence: TGTGCCAGCAGTCCTCAAATGCCCGGGACAGACTATAATTCACCCCTCCACTTT.

This rearrangement joins TRBV27 to TRBJ2-2, with D perhaps matching TRBD1 (9 bases). V was clipped by 3 bases and J by 0 bases, with 17 bases between them. The length of the CDR3 is 18 residues. CDR1 is MNHEY, CDR2 SMNVEV, per germline (reference sequence). The CDR3 DNA is TGTGCCAGCAGTTTCGGGGGGGACAGGGTTTCGAACACCGGGGAGCTGTTTTTT. This codes for CASSFGGDRVSNTGELFF.

The chain links TRBV9 to TRBJ2-5; TRBD1 matches at 10 bases. The CDR3 sequence is 16 residues long. CDR1 SGDLS and CDR2 YYNGEE come from the germline V gene. With 2 bases clipped from V and 5 bases from J, the junction kept 9 bases outside the gene matches. This CDR3 reads CASSVMSGTGVETQYF. The CDR3 region has the DNA TGTGCCAGCAGCGTCATGTCCGGGACAGGGGTCGAGACCCAGTACTTC.